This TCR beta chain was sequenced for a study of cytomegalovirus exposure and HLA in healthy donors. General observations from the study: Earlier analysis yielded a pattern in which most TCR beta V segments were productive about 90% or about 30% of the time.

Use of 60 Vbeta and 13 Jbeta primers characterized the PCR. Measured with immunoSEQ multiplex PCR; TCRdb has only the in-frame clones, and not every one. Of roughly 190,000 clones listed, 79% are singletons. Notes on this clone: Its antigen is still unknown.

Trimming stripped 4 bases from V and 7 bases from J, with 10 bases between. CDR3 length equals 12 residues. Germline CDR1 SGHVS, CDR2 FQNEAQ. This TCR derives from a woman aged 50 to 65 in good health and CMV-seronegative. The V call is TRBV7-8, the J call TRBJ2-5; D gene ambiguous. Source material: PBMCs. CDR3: CASSSRGGTQYF. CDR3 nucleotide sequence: TGTGCCAGCAGCTCAAGAGGCGGGACCCAGTACTTC.